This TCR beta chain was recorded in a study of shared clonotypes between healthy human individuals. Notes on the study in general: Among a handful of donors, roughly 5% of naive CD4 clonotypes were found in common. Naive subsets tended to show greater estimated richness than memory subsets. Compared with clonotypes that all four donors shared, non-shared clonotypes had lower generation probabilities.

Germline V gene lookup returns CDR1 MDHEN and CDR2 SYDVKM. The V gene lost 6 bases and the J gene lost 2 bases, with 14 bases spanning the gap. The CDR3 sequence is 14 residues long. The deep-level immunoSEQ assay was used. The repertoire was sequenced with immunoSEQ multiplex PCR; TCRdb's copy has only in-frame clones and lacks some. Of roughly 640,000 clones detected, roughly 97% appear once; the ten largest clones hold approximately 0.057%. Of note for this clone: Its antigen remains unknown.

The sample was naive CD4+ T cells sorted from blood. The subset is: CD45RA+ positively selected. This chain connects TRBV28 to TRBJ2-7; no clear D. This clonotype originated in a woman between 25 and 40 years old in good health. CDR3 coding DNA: TGTGCCAGCAGCCCCGGTCAGAGCCCCTACGAGCAGTACTTC. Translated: CASSPGQSPYEQYF.